This T cell receptor beta chain is drawn from a study of cytomegalovirus exposure and HLA in healthy donors. Findings and caveats of the study: It was confirmed in vitro that a few of the CMV-associated chains were specific for CMV antigens. The sole available immune exposure information was CMV serostatus.

With regard to this clone: Its specificity is unknown.

PCR was performed using 60 Vbeta and 13 Jbeta primers. Clones were sequenced by immunoSEQ multiplex PCR, and TCRdb holds only the in-frame ones, with some missing. In the table there are 160,000 or so clones, 60% to 85% of which are singletons. Trimming removed 4 bases from V and 12 bases from J; junction bases left unmatched: 13. Germline CDR1 and CDR2: MGHRA and YSYEKL. The CDR3 has 15 amino acids. The sequenced material came from PBMCs. This receptor was taken from a woman in her thirties or forties in good health and CMV-seropositive. The J gene is TRBJ2-4, the V gene TRBV4-1; 9 bases line up with TRBD1. As DNA, the CDR3 is TGCGCCAGCAGCCCCCGGGACAGGGAAGCACACAGTCAGTACTTC. Protein product: CASSPRDREAHSQYF.